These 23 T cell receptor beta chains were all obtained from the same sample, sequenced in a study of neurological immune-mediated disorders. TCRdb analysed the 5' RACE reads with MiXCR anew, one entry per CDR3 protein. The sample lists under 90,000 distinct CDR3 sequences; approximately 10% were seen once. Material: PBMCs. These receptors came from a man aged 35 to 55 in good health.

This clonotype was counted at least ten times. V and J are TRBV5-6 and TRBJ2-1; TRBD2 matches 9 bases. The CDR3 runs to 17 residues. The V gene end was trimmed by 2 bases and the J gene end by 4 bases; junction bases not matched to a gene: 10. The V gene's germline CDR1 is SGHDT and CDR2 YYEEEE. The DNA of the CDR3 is TGTGCCAGCAGCTTCCTCATCGGCGGGAGGGGTTACAATGAGCAGTTCTTC. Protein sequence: CASSFLIGGRGYNEQFF.

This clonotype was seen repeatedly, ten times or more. CDR3 in DNA: TGCGCCAGCGGGAGGAGCATGGGGGATACGCAGTATTTT. This encodes CASGRSMGDTQYF. The chain couples TRBV5-1 to TRBJ2-3; D is possibly TRBD2 (6 bases). Germline V gives CDR1 SGHRS, CDR2 YFSETQ. Trimming took 7 bases from V and 6 from J, leaving 15 bases between them. CDR3 length equals 13 residues.

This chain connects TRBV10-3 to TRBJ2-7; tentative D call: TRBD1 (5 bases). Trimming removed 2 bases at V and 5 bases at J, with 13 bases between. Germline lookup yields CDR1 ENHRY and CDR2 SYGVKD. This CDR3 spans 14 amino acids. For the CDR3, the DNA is TGTGCCATCAGTGAGCCTACTGGGGCGAACGAGCAGTACTTC. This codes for CAISEPTGANEQYF.

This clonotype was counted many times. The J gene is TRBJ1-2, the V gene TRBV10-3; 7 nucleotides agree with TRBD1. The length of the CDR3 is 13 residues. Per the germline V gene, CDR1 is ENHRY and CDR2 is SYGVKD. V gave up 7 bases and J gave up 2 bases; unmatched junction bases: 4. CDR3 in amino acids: CAITTTGNYGYTF. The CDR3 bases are TGTGCCATCACCACGACAGGGAACTATGGCTACACCTTC.

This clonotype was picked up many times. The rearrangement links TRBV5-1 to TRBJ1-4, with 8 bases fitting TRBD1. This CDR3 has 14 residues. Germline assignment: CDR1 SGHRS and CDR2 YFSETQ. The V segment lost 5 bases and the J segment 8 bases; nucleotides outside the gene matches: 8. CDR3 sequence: CASRQTTGDEKLFF. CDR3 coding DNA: TGCGCCAGCAGACAAACGACAGGGGACGAAAAACTGTTTTTT.

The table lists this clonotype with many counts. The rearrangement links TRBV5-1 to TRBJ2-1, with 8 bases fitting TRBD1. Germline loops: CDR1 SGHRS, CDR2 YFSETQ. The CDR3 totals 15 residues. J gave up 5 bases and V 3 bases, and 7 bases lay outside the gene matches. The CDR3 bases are TGCGCCAGCAGCTGGCCCGGACAGGGCCACAATGAGCAGTTCTTC. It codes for CASSWPGQGHNEQFF.

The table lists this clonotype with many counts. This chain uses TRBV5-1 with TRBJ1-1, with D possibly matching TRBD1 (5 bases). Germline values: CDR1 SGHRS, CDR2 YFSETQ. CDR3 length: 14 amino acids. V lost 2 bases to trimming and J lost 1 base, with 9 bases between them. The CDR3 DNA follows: TGCGCCAGCAGCTTCGCAGGGACGAACACTGAAGCTTTCTTT. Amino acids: CASSFAGTNTEAFF.

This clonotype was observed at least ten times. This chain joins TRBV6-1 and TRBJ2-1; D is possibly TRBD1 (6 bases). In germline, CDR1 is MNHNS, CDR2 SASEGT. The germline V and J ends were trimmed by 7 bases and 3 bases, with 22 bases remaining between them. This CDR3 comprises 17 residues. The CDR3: CASNPLLIQGDYNEQFF. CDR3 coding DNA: TGTGCCAGCAACCCCCTCTTAATACAGGGTGACTACAATGAGCAGTTCTTC.

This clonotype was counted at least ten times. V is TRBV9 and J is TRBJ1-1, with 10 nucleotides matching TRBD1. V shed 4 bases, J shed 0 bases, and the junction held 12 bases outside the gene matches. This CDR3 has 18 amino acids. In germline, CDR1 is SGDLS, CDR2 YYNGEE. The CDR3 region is CASSFRDRGYEVNTEAFF. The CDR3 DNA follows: TGTGCCAGCAGCTTCCGGGACAGGGGATACGAAGTGAACACTGAAGCTTTCTTT. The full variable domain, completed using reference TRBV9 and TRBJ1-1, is DSGVTQTPKHLITATGQRVTLRCSPRSGDLSVYWYQQSLDQGLQFLIQYYNGEERAKGNILERFSAQQFPDLHSELNLSSLELGDSALYFCASSFRDRGYEVNTEAFFGQGTRLTVV.

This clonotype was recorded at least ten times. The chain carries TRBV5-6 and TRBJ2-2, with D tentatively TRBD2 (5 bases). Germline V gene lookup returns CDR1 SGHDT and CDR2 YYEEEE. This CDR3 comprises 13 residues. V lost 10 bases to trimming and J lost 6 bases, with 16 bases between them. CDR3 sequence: CAPLLVGAGELFF. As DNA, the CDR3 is TGTGCCCCCTTGCTCGTCGGGGCCGGGGAGCTGTTTTTT. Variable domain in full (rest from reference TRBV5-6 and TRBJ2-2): DAGVTQSPTHLIKTRGQQVTLRCSPKSGHDTVSWYQQALGQGPQFIFQYYEEEERQRGNFPDRFSGHQFPNYSSELNVNALLLGDSALYLCAPLLVGAGELFFGEGSRLTVL.

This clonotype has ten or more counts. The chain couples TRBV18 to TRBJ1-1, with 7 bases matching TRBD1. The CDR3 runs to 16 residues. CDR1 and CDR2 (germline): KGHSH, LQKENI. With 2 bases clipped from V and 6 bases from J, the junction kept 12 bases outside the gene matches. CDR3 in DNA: TGTGCCAGCTCACCAGAATTGGGCAGGGGGACGGCTGAAGCTTTCTTT. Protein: CASSPELGRGTAEAFF. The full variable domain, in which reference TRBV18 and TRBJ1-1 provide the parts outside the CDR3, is NAGVMQNPRHLVRRRGQEARLRCSPMKGHSHVYWYRQLPEEGLKFMVYLQKENIIDESGMPKERFSAEFPKEGPSILRIQQVVRGDSAAYFCASSPELGRGTAEAFFGQGTRLTVV.

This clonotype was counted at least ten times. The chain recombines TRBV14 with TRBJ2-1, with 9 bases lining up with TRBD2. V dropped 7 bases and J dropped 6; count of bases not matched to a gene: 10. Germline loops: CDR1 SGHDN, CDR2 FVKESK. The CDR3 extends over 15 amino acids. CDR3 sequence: CASKVRAGGSNEQFF. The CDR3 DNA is TGTGCCAGCAAGGTGAGAGCGGGAGGTTCCAATGAGCAGTTCTTC.

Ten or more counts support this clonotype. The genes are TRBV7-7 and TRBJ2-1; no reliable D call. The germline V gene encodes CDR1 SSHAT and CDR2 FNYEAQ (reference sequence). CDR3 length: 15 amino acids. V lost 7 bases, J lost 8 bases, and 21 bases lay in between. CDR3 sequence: CASIIPGGSLDEQFF. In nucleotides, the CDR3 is TGTGCCAGCATCATACCGGGTGGATCGTTGGATGAGCAGTTCTTC.

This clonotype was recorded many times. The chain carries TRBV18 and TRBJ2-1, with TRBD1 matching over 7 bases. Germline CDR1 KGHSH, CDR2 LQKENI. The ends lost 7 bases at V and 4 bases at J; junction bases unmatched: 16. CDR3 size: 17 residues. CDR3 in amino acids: CASLLTRTGASYNEQFF. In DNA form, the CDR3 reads TGTGCCAGCTTACTCACTCGCACAGGGGCCTCTTACAATGAGCAGTTCTTC.

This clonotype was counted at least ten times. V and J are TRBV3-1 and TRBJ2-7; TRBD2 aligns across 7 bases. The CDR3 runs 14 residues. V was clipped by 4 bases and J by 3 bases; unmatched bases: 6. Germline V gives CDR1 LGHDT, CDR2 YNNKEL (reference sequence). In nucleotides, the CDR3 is TGTGCCAGCAGCCCCGAGCGGGGCAGCTACGAGCAGTACTTC. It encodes CASSPERGSYEQYF.

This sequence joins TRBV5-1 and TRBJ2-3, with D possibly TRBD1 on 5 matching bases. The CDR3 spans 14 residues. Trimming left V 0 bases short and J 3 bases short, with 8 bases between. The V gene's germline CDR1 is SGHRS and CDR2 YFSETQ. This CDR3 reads CASSLEGVTDTQYF. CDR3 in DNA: TGCGCCAGCAGCTTGGAAGGGGTGACAGATACGCAGTATTTT.

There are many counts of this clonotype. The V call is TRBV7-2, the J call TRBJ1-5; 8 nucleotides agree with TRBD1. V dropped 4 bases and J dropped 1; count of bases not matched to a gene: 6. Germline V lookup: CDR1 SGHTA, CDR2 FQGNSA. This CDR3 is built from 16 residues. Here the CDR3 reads CASSSQGALSNQPQHF. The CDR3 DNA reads TGTGCCAGCAGCTCTCAGGGGGCCTTGAGCAATCAGCCCCAGCATTTT. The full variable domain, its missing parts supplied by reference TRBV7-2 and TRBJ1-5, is GAGVSQSPSNKVTEKGKDVELRCDPISGHTALYWYRQSLGQGLEFLIYFQGNSAPDKSGLPSDRFSAERTGGSVSTLTIQRTQQEDSAVYLCASSSQGALSNQPQHFGDGTRLSIL.

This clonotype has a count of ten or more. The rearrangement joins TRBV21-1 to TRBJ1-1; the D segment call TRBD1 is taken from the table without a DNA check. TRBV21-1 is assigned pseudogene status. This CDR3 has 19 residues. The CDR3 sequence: CASSLKCRDRADLNTEAFF. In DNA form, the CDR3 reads TGTGCCAGCAGTTTGAAATGCCGGGACAGGGCCGACCTGAACACTGAAGCTTTCTTT.

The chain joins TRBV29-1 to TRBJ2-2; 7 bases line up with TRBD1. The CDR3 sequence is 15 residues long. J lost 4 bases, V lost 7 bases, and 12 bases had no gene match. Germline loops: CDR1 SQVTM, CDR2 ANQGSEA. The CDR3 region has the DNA TGCAGCGCCACGGGACAGTCTTTTACCACCGGGGAGCTGTTTTTT. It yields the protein CSATGQSFTTGELFF.

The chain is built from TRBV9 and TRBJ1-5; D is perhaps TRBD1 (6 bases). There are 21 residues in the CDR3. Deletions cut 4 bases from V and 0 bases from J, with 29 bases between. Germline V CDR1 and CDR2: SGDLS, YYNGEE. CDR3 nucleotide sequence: TGTGCCAGCAGCCCCGCCCAAGGTGGCCCGGGGAGGGGGGATAGCAATCAGCCCCAGCATTTT. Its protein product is CASSPAQGGPGRGDSNQPQHF.

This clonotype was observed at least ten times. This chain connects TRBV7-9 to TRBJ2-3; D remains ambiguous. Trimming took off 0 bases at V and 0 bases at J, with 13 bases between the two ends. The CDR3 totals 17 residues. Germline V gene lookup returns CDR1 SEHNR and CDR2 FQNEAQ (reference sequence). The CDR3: CASSLARRLTSTDTQYF. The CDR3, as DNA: TGTGCCAGCAGCTTAGCACGTCGGCTTACTAGCACAGATACGCAGTATTTT.

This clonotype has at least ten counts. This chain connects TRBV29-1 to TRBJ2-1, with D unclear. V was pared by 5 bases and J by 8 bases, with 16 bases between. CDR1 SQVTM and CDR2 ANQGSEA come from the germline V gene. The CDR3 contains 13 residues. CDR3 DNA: TGCAGCGTTCAGTGGTTCTTCGGTGATGAGCAGTTCTTC. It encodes CSVQWFFGDEQFF.

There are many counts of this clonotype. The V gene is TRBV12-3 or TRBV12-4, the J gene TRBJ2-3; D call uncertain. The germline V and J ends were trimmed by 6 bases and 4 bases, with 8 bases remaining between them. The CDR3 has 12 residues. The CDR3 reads CASSRSPDTQYF. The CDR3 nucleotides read TGTGCCAGCAGCAGGAGCCCAGATACGCAGTATTTT.